Sequencing of this T cell receptor beta chain was carried out in a study of cytomegalovirus exposure and HLA in healthy donors. Findings and limits, study-wide: Altogether, about 160 TCR beta chains were recorded as cytomegalovirus-associated. In an earlier analysis, productive rearrangement rates for most beta V segments clustered near 90% or 30%. Researchers reported from a later analysis that most CMV-associated TCR beta chains appeared HLA-restricted.

Points on this clone: Its antigen is not known.

Per the germline V gene, CDR1 is LNHNV and CDR2 is YYDKDF (reference sequence). V lost 8 bases, J lost 3 bases, and 6 bases stayed unmatched. This CDR3 region has 15 residues. The PCR made use of 60 Vbeta and 13 Jbeta primers. Sequencing was performed with immunoSEQ multiplex PCR; in TCRdb, only in-frame clones are kept and a portion is missing. This table holds 84,000 or so clones, 60% to 80% found once. The chain links TRBV15 to TRBJ2-1; 11 bases map to TRBD2. The clonotype comes from a boy aged 5 to 17 in good health and CMV-seronegative. The sample was PBMCs. The CDR3 region has the DNA TGTGCCACCCGGCTTAGCGGGAGGGACTACAATGAGCAGTTCTTC. It encodes CATRLSGRDYNEQFF.